Listed below are T cell receptor beta chains from one sample, sequenced in a study of T cells after yellow fever vaccination. TCRdb ran MiXCR on the 5' RACE reads and lists one entry per CDR3 protein. This table has 300,000 to 450,000 distinct CDR3 sequences, 7% to 9% appearing once. The sequences come from PBMCs, collected approximately 47 days after the first yellow fever vaccination. These receptors were collected from a man aged 18 to 29 who received the YFV17D yellow fever vaccine. The CDR3 runs from the conserved cysteine through the conserved F or W. A D gene is named only where the DNA matches it firmly. Clone size is not always given. Where it is, it says once, few, many or a class for expanded clones.

CDR3 DNA | CDR3 protein | J gene | clone size | V gene | D gene
TGTGCCAGCTCCCTCCGGGGAAGCGGGGAACAAGAGACCCAGTACTTC | CASSLRGSGEQETQYF | TRBJ2-5 | many | TRBV18 | TRBD2
TGTGCCAGCAGTTACGCCTCACGGGACAGACTGAATTCACCCCTCCACTTT | CASSYASRDRLNSPLHF | TRBJ1-6 | . | TRBV6-5 | TRBD1
TGTGCCAGCTCACCGGGAAAGGATTCACCCCTCCACTTT | CASSPGKDSPLHF | TRBJ1-6 | few | TRBV18 | .
TGTGCCAGCAGCTTAGAACGGAGCCGCGAGCAGTACTTC | CASSLERSREQYF | TRBJ2-7 | many | TRBV7-8 | .
TGCAGTGCTCCAACGGGACAGGGGTTCTATGGCTACACCTTC | CSAPTGQGFYGYTF | TRBJ1-2 | few | TRBV20-1 | TRBD1
TGCGCCAGCAGCAAGTCCGGTCAGCGGACTAATGAAAAACTGTTTTTT | CASSKSGQRTNEKLFF | TRBJ1-4 | many | TRBV4-1 | .
TGCGCCAGCAGCACAAGCCCACGCAATCAGCCCCAGCATTTT | CASSTSPRNQPQHF | TRBJ1-5 | . | TRBV4-1 | .
TGTGCCAGCACGTCCAGGGTGCGAGAAAAACTGTTTTTT | CASTSRVREKLFF | TRBJ1-4 | . | TRBV6-2/TRBV6-3 | .
TGCGCCAGCAGCCTGACAGGATTCGGCAATGAGCAGTTCTTC | CASSLTGFGNEQFF | TRBJ2-1 | few | TRBV5-1 | .
TGTGCCAGCAGCTTAAATACCGATTCACCCCTCCACTTT | CASSLNTDSPLHF | TRBJ1-6 | . | TRBV11-3 | .
TGTGCCTGGAGTCAGGGGGGCACAGATACGCAGTATTTT | CAWSQGGTDTQYF | TRBJ2-3 | few | TRBV30 | TRBD1
TGCGCCAGCAGCCAAGCGGGGACAGGGGTCGAAGAGACCCAGTACTTC | CASSQAGTGVEETQYF | TRBJ2-5 | few | TRBV4-3 | TRBD1